The next 15 T cell receptor beta chains were all read from a single sample in a study of T-cell reconstitution after alpha-beta-depleted transplantation in children. Preparation of the TCRbeta library involved a method that used unique molecular identifiers. Each CDR3 protein is one row after TCRdb ran MiXCR on the PCR reads. The profile covers under 450,000 distinct CDR3 sequences, with about an eighth appearing a single time and around 4.5% taken by the ten largest. The sample consisted of PBMCs, taken from the stem cell graft. These receptors were obtained from a human donor who donated a stem cell graft to a child with Fanconi anemia.

This clonotype was seen a handful of times. The chain couples TRBV6-5 to TRBJ1-3; TRBD1 might be the D (6 bases). CDR1 and CDR2 (germline): MNHEY, SVGAGI. The CDR3 covers 16 residues. The V end was cut by 0 bases, the J end by 3 bases, with 12 bases between. The chain's CDR3 is CASSYSVGGSGNTIYF. The CDR3 DNA is TGTGCCAGCAGTTACTCGGTCGGGGGCAGTGGAAACACCATATATTTT.

The V call is TRBV6-1, the J call TRBJ1-2; possible D gene TRBD1, 5 bases. Germline V gene data show CDR1 as MNHNS and CDR2 as SASEGT. With 5 bases removed from V and 8 bases from J, the gap between germline ends came to 18 bases. CDR3 length equals 14 residues. The CDR3 bases are TGTGCCAGCAGTCCTACCCGGGACCCAGAAGGCTACACCTTC. It is translated as CASSPTRDPEGYTF.

A few counts support this clonotype. The V call is TRBV7-9, the J call TRBJ1-1; 10 bases fit TRBD1. V lost 5 bases to trimming and J lost 6 bases; unmatched junction nucleotides: 12. CDR3 size: 16 residues. Germline CDR1 reads SEHNR; CDR2 reads FQNEAQ (reference sequence). The CDR3 DNA reads as TGTGCCAGCAGCGTATCCCGGGACAGGGGAAGCGCTGAAGCTTTCTTT. Its translation: CASSVSRDRGSAEAFF.

This clonotype occurred a few times. The chain recombines TRBV29-1 with TRBJ1-1; D ambiguous. The V and J ends lost 5 bases and 4 bases respectively, with 11 bases between them. Looked up from germline, CDR1 is SQVTM and CDR2 is ANQGSEA. The CDR3 has 12 residues. The CDR3 DNA follows: TGCAGCGTTTGCATCACCATCACTGAAGCTTTCTTT. Protein: CSVCITITEAFF.

The chain combines TRBV5-4 with TRBJ1-1, with TRBD1 as a possible D gene (6 bases). V was cut by 4 bases and J by 3 bases, with 10 bases left in between. Germline V lookup: CDR1 SGHNT, CDR2 YYREEE (reference sequence). The CDR3 consists of 13 residues. The CDR3 region has the DNA TGTGCCAGCAGCCACAGGGCTGACACTGAAGCTTTCTTT. Translating it yields CASSHRADTEAFF.

The genes are TRBV5-1 and TRBJ2-3, with TRBD2 matching 9 bases. The CDR3 extends over 16 amino acids. Per germline, CDR1 SGHRS and CDR2 YFSETQ. The V gene end was trimmed by 2 bases and the J gene end by 4 bases; junction bases not matched to a gene: 8. The DNA of the CDR3 is TGCGCCAGCAGCTTAGGGCTAGCGGGAAGCGCAGATACGCAGTATTTT. Amino acids: CASSLGLAGSADTQYF.

The sample holds many counts of this clonotype. V gene TRBV20-1 combines with J gene TRBJ2-3, with D possibly being TRBD2 (5 bases). Germline V gene data show CDR1 as DFQATT and CDR2 as SNEGSKA (reference sequence). The ends were cut back, 4 bases at V and 1 base at J, with 9 bases in the middle. The CDR3 has 13 residues. The CDR3 DNA follows: TGCAGTGCTATGAGGGTGGGCACAGATACGCAGTATTTT. This encodes CSAMRVGTDTQYF.

This clonotype occurred many times. The rearrangement links TRBV5-1 to TRBJ2-2; a possible D gene is TRBD2 (5 bases). The CDR3 extends over 14 amino acids. Germline V gene data show CDR1 as SGHRS and CDR2 as YFSETQ. V was clipped by 6 bases and J by 3 bases, with 12 bases between them. Written as DNA, the CDR3 is TGCGCCAGCAAGGACCCGGGGTACACCGGGGAGCTGTTTTTT. It specifies CASKDPGYTGELFF.

V is TRBV15 and J is TRBJ2-3, with D perhaps matching TRBD1 or TRBD2 (5 bases each). Per germline, CDR1 LNHNV and CDR2 YYDKDF (reference sequence). The CDR3 runs to 14 residues. V was shortened by 3 bases and J by 2 bases, with 9 bases between the two germline ends. CDR3 bases: TGTGCCACCAGCAGCCGGGACCACACAGATACGCAGTATTTT. It is translated as CATSSRDHTDTQYF.

This clonotype was counted at least ten times. The chain has TRBV7-8 and TRBJ2-7; 7 positions match TRBD1. The V and J ends lost 1 base and 2 bases, in that order; junction bases with no gene match: 5. The germline gives CDR1 SGHVS, CDR2 FQNEAQ. The CDR3 length is 15 residues. The CDR3 sequence: CASSLVGQGAYEQYV. CDR3 DNA sequence: TGTGCCAGCAGCTTAGTTGGGCAGGGGGCCTACGAGCAGTACGTC.

Many counts were recorded for this clonotype. This sequence joins TRBV27 and TRBJ1-4; D unresolved. Trimming left V 2 bases short and J 4 bases short, with 11 bases between. Per the germline V gene, CDR1 is MNHEY and CDR2 is SMNVEV (reference sequence). The CDR3 is made up of 15 amino acids. The DNA of the CDR3 is TGTGCCAGCAGTTTAGTGGGTTCGGGTAATGAAAAACTGTTTTTT. Its protein product is CASSLVGSGNEKLFF.

This clonotype appeared many times. The rearrangement uses TRBV20-1 and TRBJ1-1; a weak D match, TRBD1 (5 bases). The germline CDR1 and CDR2 sequences are DFQATT and SNEGSKA (reference sequence). The CDR3 has 14 amino acids. V was cut by 4 bases and J by 1 base, with 13 bases left in between. In DNA form, the CDR3 reads TGCAGTGCTAACCCATCAACAGGGAACACTGAAGCTTTCTTT. Protein product: CSANPSTGNTEAFF.

The table lists this clonotype with a few counts. CDR3 in DNA: TGTGCCAGCAGCCGGGGGCTTCTTCCTTCCTACGAGCAGTACTTC. This translates into CASSRGLLPSYEQYF. This rearrangement joins TRBV5-6 to TRBJ2-7; D is tentatively TRBD1 or TRBD2 (6 bases each). CDR1 SGHDT and CDR2 YYEEEE come from the germline V gene. V was cut by 4 bases and J by 1 base, with 15 bases left in between. The CDR3 length is 15 residues.

This chain joins TRBV5-6 and TRBJ1-1, with a possible D match to TRBD1 (5 bases). The V and J ends lost 2 bases and 1 base respectively, with 12 bases between them. CDR3 length equals 15 residues. The germline V gene has CDR1 SGHDT and CDR2 YYEEEE. The CDR3 DNA reads as TGTGCCAGCAGCTTCTTTAGGCAGGGGAACACTGAAGCTTTCTTT. This encodes CASSFFRQGNTEAFF.

In this sample, this clonotype turned up a few times. V and J are TRBV28 and TRBJ1-2, with D possibly matching TRBD1 (5 bases). The CDR3 is 15 residues long. The V and J ends lost 1 base and 8 bases respectively, with 17 bases between them. Germline V gene sequence: CDR1 MDHEN, CDR2 SYDVKM. Here the CDR3 reads CASSLSGLGVGGYTF. DNA of the CDR3: TGTGCCAGCAGTTTATCGGGTTTAGGGGTGGGAGGCTACACCTTC.